This T cell receptor beta chain was recorded in a study of blood T cell repertoires in COVID-19. Study in general: Sites in the United States, Italy and Spain provided acute and convalescent COVID-19 samples. T cells, B-cell-depleted T cells, or PBMCs provided the cDNA or gDNA that served as material.

Original analysis: Estimates of nucleated cell counts were drawn from the amplification of reference gene primers. Assay used: immunoSEQ multiplex PCR; TCRdb lists only in-frame clones, some missing. V and J calls and clone size are as listed in that table; D and trimming were resolved from the DNA. The sample shows about 74,000 clones, 70% to 90% of them seen only once. J lost 2 bases, V lost 6 bases, and 8 bases had no gene match. The germline V gene has CDR1 LNHNV and CDR2 YYDKDF (reference sequence). This CDR3 is 17 amino acids long. This receptor was obtained from a man between 65 and 85 years old with acute or convalescent COVID-19. The V gene is TRBV15, the J gene TRBJ1-3; 12 positions agree with TRBD1. Input material: peripheral blood. This chain's CDR3 is CATSPGQGAITGNTIYF. The CDR3 DNA reads TGTGCCACCAGTCCGGGACAGGGGGCGATCACTGGAAACACCATATATTTT.